This TCR beta chain was recorded in a study of graft-versus-host responses after intestinal transplantation. Whole-study context: All of the recipients had induction that used anti-thymocyte globulin, then tacrolimus and steroids for approximately 3 years. Study conclusions and caveats: Detected in recipient marrow were GvH clones, some of which were first observed in ileum or blood.

The CDR3 consists of 13 residues. The germline V gene has CDR1 GTSNPN and CDR2 SVGIG (reference sequence). Trimming took 0 bases from V and 6 from J, leaving 12 bases between them. Generated by immunoSEQ multiplex PCR, the TCRdb table keeps only in-frame clones and is missing some. The data contain 15,000 to 20,000 clones, around nine tenths of them singletons. Remarks on this clone: Its matching antigen is unknown.

The sample consisted of bone marrow, taken approximately 19 weeks after transplant. This chain connects TRBV30 to TRBJ2-7; D unclear. The clonotype comes from a human patient who received an intestinal transplant, so some T cells may come from the graft donor. Written as DNA, the CDR3 is TGTGCCTGGAGTGTAGCCAGAGCTGGCGAGCAGTACTTC. Amino acid sequence: CAWSVARAGEQYF.